The TCR beta chain described here comes from a study of cytomegalovirus exposure and HLA in healthy donors. Overall study results and limits: Cytomegalovirus-associated TCR beta chains were listed, numbering roughly 150.

This clone has a single count. Its target is not known. Here immunoSEQ multiplex PCR was the method, and the copy in TCRdb shows in-frame clones only, minus some. The table records around 300,000 clones, approximately 86% of them present only once. While the first cohort had around 700 subjects, the donors belonged to the separate validation cohort of about 120 subjects. This sequence originates from a woman younger than 35 in good health and CMV-seronegative. Sequencing used PBMCs.

CDR3: CASSGEVGGELFF. The CDR3, as DNA: TGTGCCAGCAGTGGGGAGGTTGGGGGGGAGCTGTTTTTT. The genes are TRBV2 and TRBJ2-2; D is possibly TRBD2 (6 bases). This CDR3 contains 13 residues. The V end lost 4 bases, the J end lost 8 bases, and 11 bases lay between the germline ends. CDR1 and CDR2 from the germline V gene are SNHLY and FYNNEI.